This is a list of T cell receptor beta chains from one sample in a study of CD4 T cells in relation to SARS-CoV-2 and coronaviruses. Clones were sequenced by immunoSEQ multiplex PCR, and TCRdb holds only the in-frame ones, with some missing. The table lists around 25,000 clones, 73% of them singletons. No antigen has been assigned to these receptors. Sequencing used CD4+ T cells from PBMCs, cultured in vitro. The receptors derive from a human donor in good health. The CDR3 runs from the conserved cysteine through the conserved F or W. A D gene is named only where the DNA matches it firmly. Rows give clone size only sometimes, using once, few, many, or a class for an expanded clone.

j_call: TRBJ2-1; v_call: TRBV4-3; d_call: .; clone_size: .; cdr3_aa: CASSQLAWGAGRHNEQFF; cdr3_nt: TGCGCCAGCAGCCAATTGGCTTGGGGGGCAGGGAGACACAATGAGCAGTTCTTC
j_call: TRBJ2-3; v_call: TRBV10-3; d_call: TRBD2; clone_size: .; cdr3_aa: CATTGRGETDTQYF; cdr3_nt: TGTGCCACCACGGGGAGGGGAGAAACAGATACGCAGTATTTT
j_call: TRBJ1-1; v_call: TRBV7-8; d_call: .; clone_size: .; cdr3_aa: CASSLGGGYTEAFF; cdr3_nt: TGTGCCAGCAGCCTCGGGGGGGGATACACTGAAGCTTTCTTT
j_call: TRBJ1-2; v_call: TRBV5-1; d_call: TRBD1; clone_size: .; cdr3_aa: CASSGGQGASNYGYTF; cdr3_nt: TGCGCCAGCAGCGGCGGACAGGGTGCTTCTAACTATGGCTACACCTTC
j_call: TRBJ1-2; v_call: TRBV28; d_call: .; clone_size: .; cdr3_aa: CASSRAANYGYTF; cdr3_nt: TGTGCCAGCAGTAGGGCAGCTAACTATGGCTACACCTTC
j_call: TRBJ1-5; v_call: TRBV6-5; d_call: .; clone_size: .; cdr3_aa: CASRGVSNQPQHF; cdr3_nt: TGTGCCAGCAGGGGAGTAAGCAATCAGCCCCAGCATTTT
j_call: TRBJ1-6; v_call: TRBV27; d_call: TRBD1; clone_size: once; cdr3_aa: CASSSGQGAGSPLHF; cdr3_nt: TGTGCCAGCAGTTCTGGACAGGGGGCTGGGTCACCCCTCCACTTT
j_call: TRBJ1-2; v_call: TRBV7-8; d_call: .; clone_size: .; cdr3_aa: CASSSSAPYGYTF; cdr3_nt: TGTGCCAGCAGTTCATCTGCCCCCTATGGCTACACCTTC
j_call: TRBJ2-3; v_call: TRBV5-5; d_call: TRBD2; clone_size: .; cdr3_aa: CASSPDLAGGISTDTQYF; cdr3_nt: TGTGCCAGCAGCCCCGATCTAGCGGGGGGCATTAGCACAGATACGCAGTATTTT
j_call: TRBJ2-3; v_call: TRBV11-3; d_call: TRBD1; clone_size: .; cdr3_aa: CASSWGTGRGTDTQYF; cdr3_nt: TGTGCCAGCAGTTGGGGGACAGGGAGGGGGACAGATACGCAGTATTTT
j_call: TRBJ2-3; v_call: TRBV5-4; d_call: TRBD2; clone_size: .; cdr3_aa: CASRPGLDIADTQYF; cdr3_nt: TGTGCCAGCAGACCGGGACTAGACATTGCAGATACGCAGTATTTT
j_call: TRBJ2-7; v_call: TRBV5-1; d_call: TRBD2; clone_size: .; cdr3_aa: CASSPTLGRGLYEQYF; cdr3_nt: TGCGCCAGCAGCCCCACGCTGGGGCGGGGGTTGTACGAGCAGTACTTC
j_call: TRBJ1-2; v_call: TRBV6-5; d_call: .; clone_size: .; cdr3_aa: CASGQNYGYTF; cdr3_nt: TGTGCCAGCGGACAGAACTATGGCTACACCTTC
j_call: TRBJ1-2; v_call: TRBV12-3/TRBV12-4; d_call: TRBD1; clone_size: .; cdr3_aa: CASRGQYYGYTF; cdr3_nt: TGTGCCAGCAGGGGACAGTACTATGGCTACACCTTC
j_call: TRBJ2-7; v_call: TRBV4-2; d_call: TRBD1; clone_size: few; cdr3_aa: CASSQVKQGQGSNYEQYF; cdr3_nt: TGTGCCAGCAGCCAAGTAAAGCAGGGACAGGGGTCAAACTACGAGCAGTACTTC
j_call: TRBJ2-5; v_call: TRBV7-2; d_call: .; clone_size: .; cdr3_aa: CASSFSLLETQYF; cdr3_nt: TGTGCCAGCAGCTTTTCTCTATTAGAGACCCAGTACTTC
j_call: TRBJ2-1; v_call: TRBV29-1; d_call: .; clone_size: .; cdr3_aa: CSVIPSTGVSYNEQFF; cdr3_nt: TGCAGCGTCATCCCTTCGACAGGCGTCTCCTACAATGAGCAGTTCTTC
j_call: TRBJ1-2; v_call: TRBV29-1; d_call: .; clone_size: .; cdr3_aa: CSVEQGEQAYGYTF; cdr3_nt: TGCAGCGTTGAACAGGGAGAACAGGCCTATGGCTACACCTTC
j_call: TRBJ2-2; v_call: TRBV12-3/TRBV12-4; d_call: .; clone_size: few; cdr3_aa: CASSLGYGELFF; cdr3_nt: TGTGCCAGCAGCCTTGGATACGGGGAGCTGTTTTTT
j_call: TRBJ2-7; v_call: TRBV19; d_call: .; clone_size: .; cdr3_aa: CASSIGGNYEQYF; cdr3_nt: TGTGCCAGTAGTATAGGGGGGAACTACGAGCAGTACTTC
j_call: TRBJ2-2; v_call: TRBV5-1; d_call: TRBD1; clone_size: .; cdr3_aa: CASSLRGLKEANTGELFF; cdr3_nt: TGCGCCAGCAGCCTCAGGGGGTTAAAGGAGGCGAACACCGGGGAGCTGTTTTTT
j_call: TRBJ2-3; v_call: TRBV5-5; d_call: TRBD1; clone_size: .; cdr3_aa: CASGTGTDTQYF; cdr3_nt: TGTGCCAGCGGGACAGGCACAGATACGCAGTATTTT
j_call: TRBJ1-5; v_call: TRBV2; d_call: .; clone_size: .; cdr3_aa: CASSASGAGNQPQHF; cdr3_nt: TGTGCCAGCAGTGCGTCCGGGGCGGGCAATCAGCCCCAGCATTTT
j_call: TRBJ1-2; v_call: TRBV9; d_call: .; clone_size: .; cdr3_aa: CASSVGGVSYGYTF; cdr3_nt: TGTGCCAGCAGCGTAGGGGGCGTTTCCTATGGCTACACCTTC
j_call: TRBJ2-5; v_call: TRBV11-3; d_call: .; clone_size: .; cdr3_aa: CASSLPDGAQYF; cdr3_nt: TGTGCCAGCAGCCTACCCGACGGAGCCCAGTACTTC
j_call: TRBJ1-5; v_call: TRBV5-5; d_call: .; clone_size: .; cdr3_aa: CASSTQSTVSGQPQHF; cdr3_nt: TGTGCCAGCAGCACTCAATCCACAGTTTCAGGTCAGCCCCAGCATTTT
j_call: TRBJ2-7; v_call: TRBV2; d_call: .; clone_size: few; cdr3_aa: CASSVTYEQYF; cdr3_nt: TGTGCCAGCAGTGTAACCTACGAGCAGTACTTC
j_call: TRBJ1-2; v_call: TRBV25-1; d_call: TRBD1; clone_size: .; cdr3_aa: CASRTGGSYGYTF; cdr3_nt: TGTGCCAGCCGGACAGGGGGAAGCTATGGCTACACCTTC
j_call: TRBJ2-7; v_call: TRBV27; d_call: .; clone_size: few; cdr3_aa: CASRYGLGSNEQYF; cdr3_nt: TGTGCCAGCAGATATGGGCTAGGGTCGAACGAGCAGTACTTC
j_call: TRBJ2-7; v_call: TRBV7-2; d_call: .; clone_size: .; cdr3_aa: CASSFIDSWSSYEQYF; cdr3_nt: TGTGCCAGCAGCTTTATAGACAGCTGGAGCTCCTACGAGCAGTACTTC
j_call: TRBJ1-5; v_call: TRBV7-9; d_call: .; clone_size: .; cdr3_aa: CASSLGGQRGVSNQPQHF; cdr3_nt: TGTGCCAGCAGCTTAGGGGGTCAAAGGGGTGTCAGCAATCAGCCCCAGCATTTT
j_call: TRBJ2-7; v_call: TRBV10-3; d_call: .; clone_size: .; cdr3_aa: CAISQGGMVGTPYEQYF; cdr3_nt: TGTGCCATCAGTCAGGGTGGGATGGTTGGGACACCCTACGAGCAGTACTTC
j_call: TRBJ2-7; v_call: TRBV7-2; d_call: .; clone_size: .; cdr3_aa: CASSQEGSWRYEQYF; cdr3_nt: TGTGCCAGCAGCCAAGAGGGTAGTTGGCGGTACGAGCAGTACTTC
j_call: TRBJ1-5; v_call: TRBV27; d_call: TRBD1; clone_size: once; cdr3_aa: CASSLEAGQSNQPQHF; cdr3_nt: TGTGCCAGCAGCCTAGAAGCGGGACAGAGCAATCAGCCCCAGCATTTT
j_call: TRBJ2-7; v_call: TRBV7-2; d_call: .; clone_size: few; cdr3_aa: CASSSGTLLGYEQYF; cdr3_nt: TGTGCCAGCAGTTCCGGGACTCTCCTCGGGTACGAGCAGTACTTC
j_call: TRBJ1-5; v_call: TRBV27; d_call: .; clone_size: .; cdr3_aa: CASRSTTTSGRGQPQHF; cdr3_nt: TGTGCCAGCAGATCCACGACAACCTCAGGCAGGGGTCAGCCCCAGCATTTT
j_call: TRBJ2-1; v_call: TRBV5-1; d_call: TRBD2; clone_size: .; cdr3_aa: CASSFGASGGAGYNEQFF; cdr3_nt: TGCGCCAGCAGCTTTGGGGCTAGCGGGGGGGCCGGGTACAATGAGCAGTTCTTC
j_call: TRBJ2-1; v_call: TRBV25-1; d_call: .; clone_size: .; cdr3_aa: CARIAPDEQFF; cdr3_nt: TGTGCCAGAATCGCTCCGGATGAGCAGTTCTTC
j_call: TRBJ2-7; v_call: TRBV6-1; d_call: .; clone_size: .; cdr3_aa: CASSESWGPSYEQYF; cdr3_nt: TGTGCCAGCAGTGAATCGTGGGGCCCCTCCTACGAGCAGTACTTC
j_call: TRBJ1-5; v_call: TRBV5-6; d_call: .; clone_size: .; cdr3_aa: CASSWPSYSNQPQHF; cdr3_nt: TGTGCCAGCAGCTGGCCGAGTTATAGCAATCAGCCCCAGCATTTT
j_call: TRBJ2-7; v_call: TRBV6-5; d_call: TRBD2; clone_size: .; cdr3_aa: CASRFLAESYEQYF; cdr3_nt: TGTGCCAGCAGGTTCCTAGCGGAGTCCTACGAGCAGTACTTC
j_call: TRBJ2-1; v_call: TRBV5-1; d_call: .; clone_size: .; cdr3_aa: CASSLEGELGNEQFF; cdr3_nt: TGCGCCAGCAGCTTGGAGGGGGAGTTGGGTAATGAGCAGTTCTTC
j_call: TRBJ1-4; v_call: TRBV7-9; d_call: TRBD1; clone_size: few; cdr3_aa: CASSLVAGGNEKLFF; cdr3_nt: TGTGCCAGCAGCTTAGTGGCAGGGGGCAACGAAAAACTGTTTTTT
j_call: TRBJ2-3; v_call: TRBV5-1; d_call: .; clone_size: .; cdr3_aa: CASSLAVSEWTDTQYF; cdr3_nt: TGCGCCAGCAGCTTGGCCGTCAGTGAGTGGACAGATACGCAGTATTTT